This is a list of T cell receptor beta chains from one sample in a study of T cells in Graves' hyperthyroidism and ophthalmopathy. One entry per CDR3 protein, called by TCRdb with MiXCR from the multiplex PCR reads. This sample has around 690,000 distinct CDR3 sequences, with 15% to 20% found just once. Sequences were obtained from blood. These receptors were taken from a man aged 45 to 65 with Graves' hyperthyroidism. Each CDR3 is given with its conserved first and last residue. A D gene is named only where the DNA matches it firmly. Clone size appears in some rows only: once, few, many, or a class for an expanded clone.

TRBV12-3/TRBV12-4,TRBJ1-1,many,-,TGTGCCAGCAGTTTAGCCTACACTGAAGCTTTCTTT,CASSLAYTEAFF
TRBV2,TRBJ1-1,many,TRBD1,TGTGCCAGCAGGCCCGGGACAGGCGGGGGCACTGAAGCTTTCTTT,CASRPGTGGGTEAFF
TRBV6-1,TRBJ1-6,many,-,TGTGCCAGCACCGCTCTACCCAAGAGGTCCTATAATTCACCCCTCCACTTT,CASTALPKRSYNSPLHF
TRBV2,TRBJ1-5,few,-,TGTGCCAGCAGTCCTTCGTACAATCAGCCCCAGCATTTT,CASSPSYNQPQHF
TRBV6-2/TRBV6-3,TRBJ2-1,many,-,TGTGCCAGCAGTATACAGGTCTACAATGAGCAGTTCTTC,CASSIQVYNEQFF
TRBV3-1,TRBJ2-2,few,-,TGTGCCAGCACCCAGTGGAGGTTTAACACCGGGGAGCTGTTTTTT,CASTQWRFNTGELFF
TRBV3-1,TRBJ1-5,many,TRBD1,TGTGCCAGCAGCCAAGAGGGCGGACAGGGACGACACCCCCAGCATTTT,CASSQEGGQGRHPQHF
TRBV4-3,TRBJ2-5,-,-,TGCGCCAGCAGCCAAGATTTTCCCCTGGCGGCGTTTGGGGAGACCCAGTACTTC,CASSQDFPLAAFGETQYF
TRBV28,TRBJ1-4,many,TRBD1,TGTGCCAGCAAAGAGACAGGGGAGAGCGAAAAACTGTTTTTT,CASKETGESEKLFF
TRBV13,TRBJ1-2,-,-,TGTGCCAGCAGCTTTGGCAGCGGTACAGGCTACACCTTC,CASSFGSGTGYTF
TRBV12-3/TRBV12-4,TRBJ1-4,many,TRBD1,TGTGCCAGCAGTTTTCTCAGGGGGGACGAAAAACTGTTTTTT,CASSFLRGDEKLFF
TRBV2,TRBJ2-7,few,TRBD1,TGTGCCAGCAGTGAAAGGACAGGGGGTGCCGGCGAGCAGTACTTC,CASSERTGGAGEQYF
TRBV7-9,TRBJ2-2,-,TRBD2,TGTGCCAGCACCCTCCCCCAACTAGCGGGAGAGGTAACCGGGGAGCTGTTTTTT,CASTLPQLAGEVTGELFF
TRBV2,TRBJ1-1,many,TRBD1,TGTGCCAGCAGTGAAGTAAGGACAGGGGTCGCTGAAGCTTTCTTT,CASSEVRTGVAEAFF
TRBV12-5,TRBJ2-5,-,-,TGTGCTAGTGGCAGGGGTACGTGGGAGACCCAGTACTTC,CASGRGTWETQYF
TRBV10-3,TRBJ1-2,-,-,TGTGCCATCTCCTCACAAGAGACCTATGGCTACACCTTC,CAISSQETYGYTF
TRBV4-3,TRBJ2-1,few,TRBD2,TGCGCCAGCAGCCAGAGGACTAGCCCCTACAATGAGCAGTTCTTC,CASSQRTSPYNEQFF
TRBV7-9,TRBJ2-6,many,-,TGTGCCAGCAGCCCCAGTGCTGGGGCCAACGTCCTGACTTTC,CASSPSAGANVLTF
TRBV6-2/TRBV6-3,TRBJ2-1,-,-,TGTGCCAGCAGTTACTCGAACCATCTCAATGAGCAGTTCTTC,CASSYSNHLNEQFF
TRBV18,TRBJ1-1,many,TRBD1,TGTGCCAGCTCACGAGGGACAGCCCATAGGTCCGCTGAAGCTTTCTTT,CASSRGTAHRSAEAFF
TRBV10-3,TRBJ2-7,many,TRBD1,TGTGCCATCTCCCCGGGACAGGTCCTCGAGCAGTACTTC,CAISPGQVLEQYF
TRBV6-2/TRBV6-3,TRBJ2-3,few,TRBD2,TGTGCCAGCAGTTACGAGGGACTAGCGGCAGATACGCAGTATTTT,CASSYEGLAADTQYF
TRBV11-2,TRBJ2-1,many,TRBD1,TGTGCCAGCAGCTTACTAGCAGGGGGCAATGAGCAGTTCTTC,CASSLLAGGNEQFF
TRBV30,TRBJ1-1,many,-,TGTGCCTGGGCGGGGGGCGCGACTGAAGCTTTCTTT,CAWAGGATEAFF
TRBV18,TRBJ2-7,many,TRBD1,TGTGCCAGCTCCAAGGGCCCAGGGGGCTACGAGCAGTACTTC,CASSKGPGGYEQYF
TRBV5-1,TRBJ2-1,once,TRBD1,TGCGCCAGCAGCTCCTTTGGACAGGGCGATGAGCAGTTCTTC,CASSSFGQGDEQFF
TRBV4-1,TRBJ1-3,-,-,TGCGCCAGCAGCCAAGATCCCGGCAACAGGGCAGGAAACACCATATATTTT,CASSQDPGNRAGNTIYF
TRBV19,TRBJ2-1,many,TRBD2,TGTGCCAGCAGCACCTTAGCGGGAGGGCTCAATGAGCAGTTCTTC,CASSTLAGGLNEQFF
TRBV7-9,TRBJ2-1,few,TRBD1,TGTGCCAGCACCTTCGAACCGGGACAGAACTCCTACAATGAGCAGTTCTTC,CASTFEPGQNSYNEQFF
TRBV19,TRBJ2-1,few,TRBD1,TGTGCCAGTACAGGGGGCTTCTACAATGAGCAGTTCTTC,CASTGGFYNEQFF
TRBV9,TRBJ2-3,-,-,TGTGCCAGCAGCGGACCGTTTGGGAGCACAGATACGCAGTATTTT,CASSGPFGSTDTQYF
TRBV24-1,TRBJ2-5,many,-,TGTGCCACCCGATTCGGACAACTTCAAGAGACCCAGTACTTC,CATRFGQLQETQYF
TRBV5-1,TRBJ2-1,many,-,TGCGCCAGCAGTATCGACGGACAAACCAATGAGCAGTTCTTC,CASSIDGQTNEQFF
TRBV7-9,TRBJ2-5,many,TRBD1,TGTGCCAGCAGCTCGACCCAGGACAGGCAATTCCAGGGAGAGACCCAGTACTTC,CASSSTQDRQFQGETQYF
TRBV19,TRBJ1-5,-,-,TGTGCCAGCAGAGGGGGAAGACAGCCCCAGCATTTT,CASRGGRQPQHF
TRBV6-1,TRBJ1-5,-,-,TGTGCTTCGTCTTCGTTGTCCGCCGGGGAGCCCCAGCATTTT,CASSSLSAGEPQHF
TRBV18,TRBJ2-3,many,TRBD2,TGTGCCAGCTCACCACGACTAGCCCAAACAGATACGCAGTATTTT,CASSPRLAQTDTQYF
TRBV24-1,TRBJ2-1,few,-,TGTGCCACCAGTGGCGGACCAGGGGTCAACAATGAGCAGTTCTTC,CATSGGPGVNNEQFF
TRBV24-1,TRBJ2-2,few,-,TGTGCCACCAGTTCCCAGAGCTCCACCGGGGAGCTGTTTTTT,CATSSQSSTGELFF
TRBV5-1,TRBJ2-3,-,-,TGCGCCAGCAGCTTGGGCCCGACAGGCGGACCCACAGATACGCAGTATTTT,CASSLGPTGGPTDTQYF
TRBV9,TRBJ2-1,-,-,TGTGCCAGCAGCGTCCGGACAGCCCTCCTTGTTAGCTACAATGAGCAGTTCTTC,CASSVRTALLVSYNEQFF
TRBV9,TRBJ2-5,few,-,TGTGCCAGCAGCGTAGGCGGCTGGCTTAGTGGAGAGACCCAGTACTTC,CASSVGGWLSGETQYF
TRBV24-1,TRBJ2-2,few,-,TGTGCCACCAGTCCGTGGGGGAGCGGGAACACCGGGGAGCTGTTTTTT,CATSPWGSGNTGELFF
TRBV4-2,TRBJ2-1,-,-,TGTGCCAGCAGCCAAGATGAATCCCGAGAGCAGTTCTTC,CASSQDESREQFF
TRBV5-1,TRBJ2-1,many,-,TGCGCCAGCAGTGAGGGAGAAGAGCAGTTCTTC,CASSEGEEQFF
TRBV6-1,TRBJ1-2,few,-,TGTGCCAGCAGTGCACAGTCATCAGCTAACTATGGCTACACCTTC,CASSAQSSANYGYTF
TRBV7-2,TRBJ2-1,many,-,TGTGCCAGCAGCTTATCGGTTACCTACAATGAGCAGTTCTTC,CASSLSVTYNEQFF
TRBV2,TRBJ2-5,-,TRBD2,TGTGCCAGCAGTCCGTCAGCGGGAGGATGGGAGACCCAGTACTTC,CASSPSAGGWETQYF
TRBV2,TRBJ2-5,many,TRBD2,TGTGCCAGCACCGCTGGGCGGGGGAGACAGACCCAGTACTTC,CASTAGRGRQTQYF
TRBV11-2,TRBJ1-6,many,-,TGTGCCAGCAGCTTGAGTTATAAAACCCGTTCACCCCTCCACTTT,CASSLSYKTRSPLHF
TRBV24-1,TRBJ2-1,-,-,TGTGCCACCAGTGATTTGGAGGGAAGCTCCTACAATGAGCAGTTCTTC,CATSDLEGSSYNEQFF
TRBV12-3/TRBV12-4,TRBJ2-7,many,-,TGTGCCAGCAGTTTTGGACTTAACTACGAGCAGTACTTC,CASSFGLNYEQYF
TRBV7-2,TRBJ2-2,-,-,TGTGCCAGCAGCTTAGAGGGGGGGGCCCCGCTGACCGGGGAGCTGTTTTTT,CASSLEGGAPLTGELFF
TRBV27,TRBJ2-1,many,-,TGTGCCAGCAGTTTAAGGGCAAATGAGCAGTTCTTC,CASSLRANEQFF
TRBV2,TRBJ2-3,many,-,TGTGCCAGCAGCGACGGACAGATGCCAGATACGCAGTATTTT,CASSDGQMPDTQYF